Presented here are 3 T cell receptor beta chains from one specimen sequenced in a study of metastatic and nonmetastatic thyroid tumors. No treatment of any kind had been given to any patient before thyroid surgery. Using MiXCR, TCRdb reanalyzed the PCR reads. Here the sample spans around 45,000 clones, roughly 3.2% being singletons. The sequenced material came from blood. The receptors originated from a female donor with papillary thyroid cancer or a benign thyroid nodule (not recorded which). Some clones in this sample may be carry-over from other donors' samples.

The chain couples TRBV24-1 to TRBJ2-2; D gene uncertain. V shed 0 bases and J shed 3 bases, with 4 bases lying between them. The CDR3 totals 14 residues. CDR1 KGHDR and CDR2 SFDVKD come from the germline V gene. The CDR3: CATSDLTDTGELFF. The CDR3 DNA reads as TGTGCCACCAGTGATTTGACGGACACCGGGGAGCTGTTTTTT.

Many counts were recorded for this clone. The chain has TRBV10-3 and TRBJ2-7; D is unresolved. V gave up 4 bases and J gave up 5 bases, with 12 bases separating them. CDR1 is ENHRY and CDR2 is SYGVKD in the germline V gene. This CDR3 contains 13 residues. The DNA of the CDR3 is TGTGCCATCAGTGTTAATCGCTTCGACGAGCAGTACTTC. It translates to CAISVNRFDEQYF.

This clone was recorded many times. The chain uses TRBV5-4 and TRBJ2-5, with D perhaps TRBD2 (6 bases). Looked up from germline, CDR1 is SGHNT and CDR2 is YYREEE (reference sequence). V lost 5 bases and J 4 bases, leaving 15 bases between the germline ends. The CDR3 covers 14 residues. CDR3 in amino acids: CASSQATLAETQYF. The CDR3 DNA sequence: TGTGCCAGCAGTCAAGCGACACTAGCAGAGACCCAGTACTTC.